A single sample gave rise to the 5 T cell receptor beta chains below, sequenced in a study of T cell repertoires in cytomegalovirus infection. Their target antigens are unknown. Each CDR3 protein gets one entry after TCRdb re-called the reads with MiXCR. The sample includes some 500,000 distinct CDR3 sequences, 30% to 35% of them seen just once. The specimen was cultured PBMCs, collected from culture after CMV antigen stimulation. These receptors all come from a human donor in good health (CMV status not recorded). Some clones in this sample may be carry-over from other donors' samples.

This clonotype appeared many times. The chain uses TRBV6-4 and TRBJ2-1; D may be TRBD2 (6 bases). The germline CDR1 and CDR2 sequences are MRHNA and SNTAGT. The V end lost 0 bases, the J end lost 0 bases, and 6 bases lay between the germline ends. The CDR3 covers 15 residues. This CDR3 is CASSDSAGSYNEQFF. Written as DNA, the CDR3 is TGTGCCAGCAGTGACTCAGCGGGCTCCTACAATGAGCAGTTCTTC.

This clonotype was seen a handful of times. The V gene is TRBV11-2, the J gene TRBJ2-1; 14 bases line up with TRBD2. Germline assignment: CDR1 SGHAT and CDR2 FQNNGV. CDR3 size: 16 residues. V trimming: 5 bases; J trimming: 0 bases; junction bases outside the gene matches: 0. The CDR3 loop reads CASSGTSGGSYNEQFF. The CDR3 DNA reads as TGTGCCAGCAGCGGGACTAGCGGGGGCTCCTACAATGAGCAGTTCTTC.

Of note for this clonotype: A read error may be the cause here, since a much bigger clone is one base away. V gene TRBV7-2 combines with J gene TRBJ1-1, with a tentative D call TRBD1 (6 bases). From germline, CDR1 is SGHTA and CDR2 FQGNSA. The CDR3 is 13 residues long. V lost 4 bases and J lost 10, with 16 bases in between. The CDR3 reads CASSSQGVAVAFF. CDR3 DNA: TGTGCCAGCAGCTCACAGGGTGTGGCTGTAGCTTTCTTT.

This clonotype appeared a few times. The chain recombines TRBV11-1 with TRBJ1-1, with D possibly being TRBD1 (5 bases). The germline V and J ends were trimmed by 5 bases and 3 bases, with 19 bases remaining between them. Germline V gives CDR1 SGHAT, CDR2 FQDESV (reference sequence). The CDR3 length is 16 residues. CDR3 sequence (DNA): TGTGCCAGCAGCGGGGGTCGGCGGCGAGGTTACACTGAAGCTTTCTTT. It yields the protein CASSGGRRRGYTEAFF.

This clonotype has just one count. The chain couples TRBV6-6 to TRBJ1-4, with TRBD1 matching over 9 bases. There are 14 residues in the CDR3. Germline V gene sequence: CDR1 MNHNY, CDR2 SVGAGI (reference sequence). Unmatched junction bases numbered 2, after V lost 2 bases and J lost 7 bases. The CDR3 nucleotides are TGTGCCAGCAGTTACGGGGGACAGGGTGAAAAACTGTTTTTT. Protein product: CASSYGGQGEKLFF.